The 17 T cell receptor beta chains given below trace back to one sample, sequenced in a study of shared clonotypes between healthy human individuals. TCRdb keeps only in-frame clones here, not all; method: immunoSEQ multiplex PCR. The sample yields approximately 120,000 clones, around 68% seen once. Sequences were obtained from memory CD8+ T cells sorted from blood. Subset specified: CD45RO+ cells pooled with CCR7-negative TemRA cells. The receptors shown here come from a woman aged 25 to 39 in good health.

This clone was seen a handful of times. The CDR3 loop is CASGRTATGGDYGYTF. The CDR3, as DNA: TGCGCCAGCGGTCGGACAGCCACGGGAGGAGACTATGGCTACACCTTC. This chain links TRBV5-1 with TRBJ1-2; perhaps TRBD1 as D (6 bases). Germline assignment: CDR1 SGHRS and CDR2 YFSETQ. The CDR3 loop spans 16 amino acids. V lost 7 bases and J 3 bases, leaving 22 bases between the germline ends.

This clone was seen only a few times. A much bigger clone sits one base away, suggesting this may be a read error. The rearrangement joins TRBV6-4 to TRBJ2-2; D gene uncertain. V lost 2 bases and J lost 3, with 4 bases in between. Germline lookup yields CDR1 MRHNA and CDR2 SNTAGT. The CDR3 totals 13 residues. For the CDR3, the DNA is TGTGCCAGCAGTGACACGGACACCGGGGAGCTGTTTTTT. Translated, it gives CASSDTDTGELFF.

This clone counts as medium-sized. The rearrangement uses TRBV2 and TRBJ2-7; the D gene is possibly TRBD1 (5 bases). With 7 bases removed from V and 2 bases from J, the gap between germline ends came to 18 bases. The germline gives CDR1 SNHLY, CDR2 FYNNEI. The CDR3 sequence is 15 residues long. The CDR3 loop reads CASTPPTGAAYEQYF. CDR3 sequence (DNA): TGTGCCAGCACCCCCCCCACAGGAGCCGCCTACGAGCAGTACTTC.

The genes are TRBV14 and TRBJ1-1, with a possible D match to TRBD1 (6 bases). The V gene lost 3 bases and the J gene lost 10 bases, with 18 bases spanning the gap. This CDR3 is 14 amino acids long. Germline CDR1 SGHDN, CDR2 FVKESK. The CDR3 sequence is CASSHAWTAGGAFF. The CDR3, as DNA: TGTGCCAGCAGCCACGCATGGACAGCGGGTGGAGCTTTCTTT.

This clone was recorded a few times. CDR3 DNA sequence: TGCAGATACCGGGACAGGGTGACCTACACCTTC. This codes for CRYRDRVTYTF. V gene TRBV20-1 combines with J gene TRBJ1-2; 9 bases are shared with TRBD1. This CDR3 has 11 residues. Germline CDR1 DFQATT, CDR2 SNEGSKA (reference sequence).

This clone was counted at least ten times. The V gene is TRBV15, the J gene TRBJ2-3; a possible D gene is TRBD1 (5 bases). The CDR3 runs to 15 residues. Germline CDR1 and CDR2: LNHNV and YYDKDF (reference sequence). V lost 1 base and J lost 3, with 11 bases in between. CDR3 DNA: TGTGCCACCAGCAGAGCAAGGGGAACAACAGATACGCAGTATTTT. This encodes CATSRARGTTDTQYF.

The chain couples TRBV7-2 to TRBJ1-5, with D uncertain. Deletions cut 5 bases from V and 7 bases from J, with 15 bases between. The CDR3 is 14 residues long. Germline V gene lookup returns CDR1 SGHTA and CDR2 FQGNSA. The CDR3: CASSERQSGQPQHF. The CDR3 DNA follows: TGTGCCAGCAGCGAGCGCCAGTCGGGGCAGCCCCAGCATTTT. The entire variable domain, with the rest obtained from reference TRBV7-2 and TRBJ1-5, is as follows: GAGVSQSPSNKVTEKGKDVELRCDPISGHTALYWYRQSLGQGLEFLIYFQGNSAPDKSGLPSDRFSAERTGGSVSTLTIQRTQQEDSAVYLCASSERQSGQPQHFGDGTRLSIL.

This chain joins TRBV15 and TRBJ2-7, with TRBD1 matching over 10 bases. V dropped 2 bases and J dropped 6; count of bases not matched to a gene: 7. CDR1 is LNHNV, CDR2 YYDKDF, per germline (reference sequence). The CDR3 contains 15 residues. This CDR3 is CATSRTGTGVREQYF. DNA of the CDR3: TGTGCCACCAGCAGAACCGGGACAGGGGTGCGCGAGCAGTACTTC. Combining the CDR3 with reference TRBV15 and TRBJ2-7 gives the whole variable domain DAMVIQNPRYQVTQFGKPVTLSCSQTLNHNVMYWYQQKSSQAPKLLFHYYDKDFNNEADTPDNFQSRRPNTSFCFLDIRSPGLGDTAMYLCATSRTGTGVREQYFGPGTRLTVT.

The chain employs TRBV28 and TRBJ2-5, with D unclear. V was shortened by 2 bases and J by 4 bases, with 11 bases between the two germline ends. This CDR3 region has 14 residues. The germline CDR1 and CDR2 sequences are MDHEN and SYDVKM. CDR3 coding DNA: TGTGCCAGCAGTTTAGGGGATGCTGGAGAGACCCAGTACTTC. Translation: CASSLGDAGETQYF.

The chain recombines TRBV7-2 with TRBJ1-5; no clear D gene. The CDR3 is made up of 14 amino acids. CDR1 is SGHTA, CDR2 FQGNSA, per germline. Trimming took 1 base from V and 7 from J, leaving 11 bases between them. CDR3 bases: TGTGCCAGCAGCTTAGGAGGGATTGGCCAGCCCCAGCATTTT. As protein: CASSLGGIGQPQHF.

The chain couples TRBV6-5 to TRBJ2-7; no clear D. CDR3 length: 13 amino acids. Germline values: CDR1 MNHEY, CDR2 SVGAGI. Trimming shortened V by 7 bases and J by 2 bases, and 12 bases separated the two germline ends. This CDR3 reads CASKPQRTYEQYF. The DNA for the CDR3 is TGTGCCAGCAAACCACAGCGAACCTACGAGCAGTACTTC.

The chain uses TRBV6-5 and TRBJ1-5; D remains ambiguous. Trimming removed 6 bases from V and 4 bases from J, with 10 bases in between. CDR3 length: 13 amino acids. Looked up from germline, CDR1 is MNHEY and CDR2 is SVGAGI. The CDR3 is CASRKLINQPQHF. CDR3 sequence (DNA): TGTGCCAGCAGAAAACTGATAAATCAGCCCCAGCATTTT.

V gene TRBV21-1 combines with J gene TRBJ1-2. TRBV21-1 constitutes a pseudogene. This CDR3 has 14 amino acids. The CDR3 spells CASSTGGRNYGYTF. The CDR3 region has the DNA TGTGCCAGCAGCACCGGCGGTAGAAACTATGGCTACACCTTC.

This clone was seen a handful of times. This chain uses TRBV6-4 with TRBJ2-1; D may be TRBD2 (5 bases). The CDR3 is made up of 13 amino acids. Between the trimmed V and J ends, which lost 10 bases and 9 bases, there was a span of 19 bases. Germline loops: CDR1 MRHNA, CDR2 SNTAGT. CDR3 DNA sequence: TGTGCCACCTCGCGGGCGGCAGCAAGTGAGCAGTTCTTC. Protein: CATSRAAASEQFF.

V gene TRBV29-1 combines with J gene TRBJ1-1; 7 positions match TRBD1. V shed 5 bases, J shed 2 bases, and the junction held 8 bases outside the gene matches. The CDR3 contains 14 residues. CDR1 is SQVTM and CDR2 is ANQGSEA in the germline V gene. DNA of the CDR3: TGCAGCGTTTACAGGGGCCCCCTAAACACTGAAGCTTTCTTT. It translates to CSVYRGPLNTEAFF. Full variable domain (missing parts from reference TRBV29-1 and TRBJ1-1): SAVISQKPSRDICQRGTSLTIQCQVDSQVTMMFWYRQQPGQSLTLIATANQGSEATYESGFVIDKFPISRPNLTFSTLTVSNMSPEDSSIYLCSVYRGPLNTEAFFGQGTRLTVV.

The chain links TRBV7-6 to TRBJ2-1, with 8 bases fitting TRBD1. This CDR3 is 14 amino acids long. Germline assignment: CDR1 SGHVS and CDR2 FNYEAQ. V lost 3 bases to trimming and J lost 9 bases; unmatched junction nucleotides: 7. This CDR3 reads CASSFRTGKAEQFF. The CDR3 DNA reads TGTGCCAGCAGCTTTCGGACAGGGAAGGCTGAGCAGTTCTTC.

V and J are TRBV18 and TRBJ1-5; TRBD1 might be the D (5 bases). The ends were cut back, 2 bases at V and 1 base at J, with 9 bases in the middle. Germline V gene lookup returns CDR1 KGHSH and CDR2 LQKENI. The CDR3 is 15 residues long. CDR3 in amino acids: CASSPGRDSNQPQHF. The CDR3, as DNA: TGTGCCAGCTCACCAGGGCGGGACAGCAATCAGCCCCAGCATTTT.